Listed below are T cell receptor beta chains from one sample, sequenced in a study of molecular identifiers for immune sequencing clone quantification. One entry per CDR3 protein, called by TCRdb with MiXCR from the PCR reads. The repertoire holds under 600,000 distinct CDR3 sequences, with about a quarter as singletons. The sequenced sample consisted of naive CD8+ T cells from blood, with Jurkat cell RNA spiked in. The source is a human donor in good health. Some libraries in this study had Jurkat cell RNA spiked in. The CDR3 runs from the conserved cysteine through the conserved F or W. D genes are given only for firm matches. Clone size is not always given. Where it is, it says once, few, many or a class for expanded clones.

abundance	v_gene	j_gene	d_gene	CDR3aa	CDR3nt
many	TRBV27	TRBJ2-5	TRBD2	CASSPGTSGLQETQYF	TGTGCCAGCAGCCCTGGGACTAGCGGGCTCCAAGAGACCCAGTACTTC
-	TRBV29-1	TRBJ2-6	-	CSAFEGQSGANVLTF	TGCAGCGCCTTTGAAGGACAGTCTGGGGCCAACGTCCTGACTTTC
-	TRBV5-4	TRBJ2-1	-	CACSLGQGLNEQFF	TGTGCCTGCAGCTTGGGGCAGGGTCTGAATGAGCAGTTCTTC
few	TRBV7-8	TRBJ1-1	-	CASSARLGANTEAFF	TGTGCCAGCAGCGCCCGTCTCGGAGCGAACACTGAAGCTTTCTTT
many	TRBV27	TRBJ2-7	-	CATRPAQSYEQYF	TGTGCCACCCGTCCTGCGCAGTCCTACGAGCAGTACTTC
few	TRBV13	TRBJ1-4	-	CASSEGILAEKLFF	TGTGCCAGCTCCGAGGGGATTCTGGCTGAAAAACTGTTTTTT
-	TRBV7-9	TRBJ1-5	TRBD1	CASSLGAGRGRDQPQHF	TGTGCCAGCAGCTTAGGCGCAGGCAGGGGGCGAGATCAGCCCCAGCATTTT
many	TRBV30	TRBJ1-1	-	CAWSMSVNTEAFF	TGTGCCTGGAGTATGTCGGTGAACACTGAAGCTTTCTTT
many	TRBV30	TRBJ2-7	-	CAWSDLGPYEQYF	TGTGCCTGGAGCGATCTGGGGCCCTACGAGCAGTACTTC
many	TRBV6-5	TRBJ1-1	TRBD1	CASSYRTGSEAFF	TGTGCCAGCAGTTACAGGACAGGGAGTGAAGCTTTCTTT
few	TRBV28	TRBJ1-1	TRBD1	CASSYRGRGTEAFF	TGTGCCAGCAGCTATAGGGGGCGTGGGACTGAAGCTTTCTTT
few	TRBV20-1	TRBJ2-1	TRBD2	CSARALLAGGRASYNEQFF	TGCAGTGCTAGAGCCCTGTTAGCAGGCGGGAGGGCCTCCTACAATGAGCAGTTCTTC
-	TRBV5-1	TRBJ2-3	TRBD1	CTSSLGRQGYSTDTQYF	TGCACCAGCAGCTTGGGTCGACAGGGATATAGCACAGATACGCAGTATTTT
-	TRBV14	TRBJ2-7	-	CASSQVNDIYEQYF	TGTGCCAGCAGCCAAGTTAACGATATCTACGAGCAGTACTTC
many	TRBV7-6	TRBJ1-1	-	CASSLETNTEAFF	TGTGCCAGCAGCTTAGAAACGAACACTGAAGCTTTCTTT
few	TRBV4-1	TRBJ2-7	TRBD2	CASSQWTSGGAYEQYF	TGCGCCAGCAGCCAATGGACTAGCGGGGGGGCCTACGAGCAGTACTTC
-	TRBV2	TRBJ2-7	-	CASSSMIQATYEQYF	TGTGCCAGCAGCTCCATGATCCAGGCCACCTACGAGCAGTACTTC
many	TRBV29-1	TRBJ2-3	-	CSARDGHTDTQYF	TGCAGCGCACGGGACGGCCACACAGATACGCAGTATTTT
few	TRBV27	TRBJ2-7	-	CASSWRGPYEQYF	TGTGCCAGCAGTTGGAGGGGGCCCTACGAGCAGTACTTC
many	TRBV29-1	TRBJ2-7	-	CSVGGHNEQYF	TGCAGCGTGGGGGGACACAACGAGCAGTACTTC
many	TRBV29-1	TRBJ2-7	TRBD2	CSVEASGQYF	TGCAGCGTTGAAGCTAGCGGGCAGTACTTC
few	TRBV4-2	TRBJ1-4	-	CASSRDRRTNEKLFF	TGTGCCAGCAGCCGAGACAGGCGAACTAATGAAAAACTGTTTTTT
-	TRBV3-1	TRBJ2-5	-	CDSSQVAEETQYF	TGTGACAGCAGCCAAGTGGCAGAAGAGACCCAGTACTTC
-	TRBV5-4	TRBJ2-2	-	CAIRQLDTGELFF	TGTGCCATCCGACAGCTAGACACCGGGGAGCTGTTTTTT
-	TRBV12-3/TRBV12-4	TRBJ2-7	-	CASSAWAGDEQYF	TGTGCCAGCAGCGCCTGGGCCGGGGACGAGCAGTACTTC
many	TRBV5-4	TRBJ2-7	-	CASSSQGIPTTDEQYF	TGTGCCAGCAGCTCCCAGGGAATTCCCACTACGGACGAGCAGTACTTC
-	TRBV6-6	TRBJ1-5	-	CASSPERGLSNQPQHF	TGTGCCAGCAGTCCGGAGAGGGGTCTTAGCAATCAGCCCCAGCATTTT
few	TRBV12-3/TRBV12-4	TRBJ2-3	TRBD2	CASSPLVAGGTDTQYF	TGTGCCAGCAGTCCCCTTGTAGCGGGGGGCACAGATACGCAGTATTTT
few	TRBV28	TRBJ2-5	TRBD1	CASSDRGLGETQYF	TGTGCCAGCAGTGACAGGGGGCTCGGAGAGACCCAGTACTTC
-	TRBV15	TRBJ2-1	-	CATSLFGVGGYNEQFF	TGTGCCACCAGTCTTTTTGGGGTCGGAGGATACAATGAGCAGTTCTTC
many	TRBV6-6	TRBJ2-4	TRBD1	CASSKGTAQYF	TGTGCCAGCAGTAAGGGGACAGCCCAGTACTTC
-	TRBV2	TRBJ1-6	-	CASREEESYNSPLHF	TGTGCCAGCAGGGAAGAGGAGTCTTATAATTCACCCCTCCACTTT
few	TRBV19	TRBJ1-5	-	CASRRDGREPQHF	TGTGCCAGTAGACGGGACGGACGAGAGCCCCAGCATTTT
many	TRBV6-2/TRBV6-3	TRBJ1-1	-	CASRLLVTEAFF	TGTGCCAGCAGGCTTTTGGTCACTGAAGCTTTCTTT
-	TRBV5-4	TRBJ1-1	TRBD1	CASSPALDRGKNTEAFF	TGTGCCAGCAGCCCCGCTTTGGACAGGGGCAAAAACACTGAAGCTTTCTTT
-	TRBV19	TRBJ2-3	TRBD1	CASSIGQGISDTQYF	TGTGCCAGTAGTATTGGACAGGGTATATCAGATACGCAGTATTTT
few	TRBV6-5	TRBJ2-5	TRBD1	CATFGTEETQYF	TGTGCCACCTTCGGGACAGAAGAGACCCAGTACTTC
many	TRBV28	TRBJ2-6	-	CASSSRHVRFGANVLTF	TGTGCCAGCAGTTCGCGACATGTGAGGTTCGGGGCCAACGTCCTGACTTTC
-	TRBV6-2/TRBV6-3	TRBJ2-7	-	CASSYSIASGEQYF	TGTGCCAGCAGTTACTCGATAGCCTCGGGCGAGCAGTACTTC
few	TRBV2	TRBJ2-2	-	CASIDGTGELFF	TGTGCCAGCATAGATGGGACCGGGGAGCTGTTTTTT
few	TRBV27	TRBJ1-2	-	CASSFKGLYGYTF	TGTGCCAGCAGTTTCAAGGGACTCTATGGCTACACCTTC
many	TRBV11-2	TRBJ2-3	TRBD2	CASSFISGGASEDTQYF	TGTGCCAGCAGCTTTATTAGCGGGGGGGCCTCCGAAGATACGCAGTATTTT
few	TRBV11-2	TRBJ2-1	TRBD1	CASSSDRVSYNEQFF	TGTGCCAGCAGCTCAGACAGGGTGAGCTACAATGAGCAGTTCTTC
many	TRBV27	TRBJ2-7	TRBD2	CASSPSGSGSYEQYF	TGTGCCAGCAGTCCAAGCGGGAGTGGATCCTACGAGCAGTACTTC
many	TRBV6-2/TRBV6-3	TRBJ2-5	-	CASSSYPTRLETQYF	TGTGCCAGCAGCTCCTACCCTACCCGCCTCGAGACCCAGTACTTC
few	TRBV28	TRBJ2-1	-	CATEYLNNEQFF	TGTGCCACCGAGTATTTGAACAATGAGCAGTTCTTC
-	TRBV27	TRBJ1-5	-	CASRPGEAQPQHF	TGTGCCAGCAGACCAGGGGAGGCACAGCCCCAGCATTTT
few	TRBV5-6	TRBJ1-1	-	CASSLGWDGTEAFF	TGTGCCAGCAGCTTGGGGTGGGATGGCACTGAAGCTTTCTTT
many	TRBV20-1	TRBJ2-3	-	CSAHPKAVYTDTQYF	TGCAGTGCTCATCCCAAGGCAGTTTACACAGATACGCAGTATTTT
many	TRBV29-1	TRBJ2-7	TRBD2	CSVGGVGLAGTEQYF	TGCAGCGTTGGAGGTGTCGGGCTAGCGGGAACCGAGCAGTACTTC
-	TRBV3-1	TRBJ2-2	TRBD1	CASSQEGRGLGGELFF	TGTGCCAGCAGCCAAGAGGGCAGGGGGCTCGGCGGGGAGCTGTTTTTT
few	TRBV11-2	TRBJ2-6	-	CASSLHSERISGANVLTF	TGTGCCAGCAGCTTACATTCGGAACGGATCTCTGGGGCCAACGTCCTGACTTTC
few	TRBV4-3	TRBJ1-6	-	CASSLSGVGNSPLHF	TGCGCCAGCAGCCTATCCGGGGTGGGAAATTCACCCCTCCACTTT
-	TRBV14	TRBJ2-7	TRBD1	CASSQEAGGFYEQYF	TGTGCCAGCAGCCAAGAGGCAGGGGGCTTCTACGAGCAGTACTTC
-	TRBV12-3/TRBV12-4	TRBJ2-3	TRBD1	CASGYRGGTDTQYF	TGTGCCAGCGGTTACAGGGGCGGCACAGATACGCAGTATTTT
many	TRBV5-6	TRBJ2-3	TRBD1	CASSLLGQAYTDTQYF	TGTGCCAGCAGCTTGCTCGGACAGGCTTACACAGATACGCAGTATTTT